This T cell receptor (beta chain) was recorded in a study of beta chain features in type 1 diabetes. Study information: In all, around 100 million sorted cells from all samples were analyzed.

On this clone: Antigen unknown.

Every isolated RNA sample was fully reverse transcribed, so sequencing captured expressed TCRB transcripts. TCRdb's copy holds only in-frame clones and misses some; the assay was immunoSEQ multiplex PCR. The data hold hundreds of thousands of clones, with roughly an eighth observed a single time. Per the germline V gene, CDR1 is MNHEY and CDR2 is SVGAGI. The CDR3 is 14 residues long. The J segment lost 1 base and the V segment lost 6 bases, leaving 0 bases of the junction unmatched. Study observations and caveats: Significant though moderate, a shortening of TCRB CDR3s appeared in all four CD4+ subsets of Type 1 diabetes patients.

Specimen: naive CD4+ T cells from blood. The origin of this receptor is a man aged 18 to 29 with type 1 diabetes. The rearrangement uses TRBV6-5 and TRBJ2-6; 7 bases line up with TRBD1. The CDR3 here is CASRTGSGANVLTF. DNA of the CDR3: TGTGCCAGCAGGACAGGGTCTGGGGCCAACGTCCTGACTTTC.